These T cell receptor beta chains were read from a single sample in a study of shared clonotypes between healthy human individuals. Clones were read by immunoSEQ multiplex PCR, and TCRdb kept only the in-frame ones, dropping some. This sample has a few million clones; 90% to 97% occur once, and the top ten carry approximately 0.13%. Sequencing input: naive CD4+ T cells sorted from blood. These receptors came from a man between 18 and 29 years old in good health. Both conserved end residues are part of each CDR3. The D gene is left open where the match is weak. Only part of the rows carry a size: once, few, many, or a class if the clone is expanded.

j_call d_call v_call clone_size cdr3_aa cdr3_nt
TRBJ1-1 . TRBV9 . CASSVAPRGNTEAFF TGTGCCAGCAGCGTAGCGCCCAGGGGGAACACTGAAGCTTTCTTT
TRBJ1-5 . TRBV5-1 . CASSEGGPNQPQHF TGCGCCAGCAGCGAGGGGGGTCCAAATCAGCCCCAGCATTTT
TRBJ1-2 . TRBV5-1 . CASSQPSGDSGYTF TGCGCCAGCAGCCAACCTTCAGGGGATTCTGGCTACACCTTC
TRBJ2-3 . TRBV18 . CASSPNTDTQYF TGTGCCAGCTCTCCAAATACAGATACGCAGTATTTT
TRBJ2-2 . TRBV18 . CASSLRLGENTGELFF TGTGCCAGCTCACTGAGGCTGGGGGAAAACACCGGGGAGCTGTTTTTT
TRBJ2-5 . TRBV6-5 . CASSRGRSEETQYF TGTGCCAGCAGTCGGGGACGGTCCGAAGAGACCCAGTACTTC
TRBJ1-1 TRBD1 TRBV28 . CASSFGDRVNTEAFF TGTGCCAGCAGTTTCGGTGACAGGGTGAACACTGAAGCTTTCTTT
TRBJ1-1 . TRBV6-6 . CASSAREGVTEAFF TGTGCCAGCAGCGCTAGAGAGGGGGTCACTGAAGCTTTCTTT
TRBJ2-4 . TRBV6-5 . CASSPDRPAKNIQYF TGTGCCAGCAGCCCTGACAGGCCAGCCAAAAACATTCAGTACTTC
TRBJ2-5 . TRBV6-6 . CASSPGFGETQYF TGTGCCAGCAGTCCAGGGTTTGGGGAGACCCAGTACTTC
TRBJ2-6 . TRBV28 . CASRKGGNGANVLTF TGTGCCAGCCGAAAGGGAGGAAACGGGGCCAACGTCCTGACTTTC
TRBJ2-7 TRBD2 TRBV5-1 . CASSITPGLAGASYEQYF TGCGCCAGCAGTATAACCCCGGGACTAGCGGGGGCCAGCTACGAGCAGTACTTC
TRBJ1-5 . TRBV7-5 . CARSLALRWVGTGILF .
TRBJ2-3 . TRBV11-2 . CASSLGDNTDTQYF TGTGCCAGCAGCTTGGGGGACAACACAGATACGCAGTATTTT
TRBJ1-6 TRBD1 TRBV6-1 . CASSVQGADNSPLHF TGTGCCAGCAGCGTCCAGGGGGCCGACAATTCACCCCTCCACTTT
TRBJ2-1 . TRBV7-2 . CATSEMTYNEQFF TGTGCCACCTCGGAAATGACATACAATGAGCAGTTCTTC
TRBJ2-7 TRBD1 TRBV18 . CASSPGTGGESYEQYF TGTGCCAGCTCACCAGGGACAGGGGGCGAGTCCTACGAGCAGTACTTC
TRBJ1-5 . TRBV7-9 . CASRSKAAQPQHF TGTGCCAGCAGAAGCAAGGCCGCCCAGCCCCAGCATTTT
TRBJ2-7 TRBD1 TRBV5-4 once CASRPQGDPYEQYF TGTGCCAGCAGGCCCCAGGGGGACCCCTACGAGCAGTACTTC
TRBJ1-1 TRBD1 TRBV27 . CASSIRTGWSTEAFF TGTGCCAGCAGTATTCGGACAGGGTGGAGCACTGAAGCTTTCTTT
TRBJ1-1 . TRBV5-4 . CASLLQGVPNTEAFF TGTGCCAGCCTTCTCCAAGGGGTCCCGAACACTGAAGCTTTCTTT
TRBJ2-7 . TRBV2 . CASSEEAVSHEQYF TGTGCCAGCAGTGAAGAGGCCGTGTCCCACGAGCAGTACTTC
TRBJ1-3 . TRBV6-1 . CASSELRTAGNTIYF TGTGCCAGCAGTGAACTGCGGACGGCTGGAAACACCATATATTTT
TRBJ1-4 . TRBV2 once CASEYRDEKLFF TGTGCCAGCGAATACAGGGATGAAAAACTGTTTTTT
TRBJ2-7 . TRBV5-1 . CASSFIGSYEQYF TGCGCCAGCAGCTTCATTGGGTCCTACGAGCAGTACTTC
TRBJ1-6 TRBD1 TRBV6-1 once CASSPLTGGASPLHF TGTGCCAGCAGCCCCTTGACAGGGGGCGCGTCACCCCTCCACTTT
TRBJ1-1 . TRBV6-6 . CASRSTGPHTEAFF TGTGCCAGCAGAAGTACAGGACCCCACACTGAAGCTTTCTTT
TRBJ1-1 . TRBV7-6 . CASSLQMNTEAFF TGTGCCAGCAGCCTACAAATGAACACTGAAGCTTTCTTT
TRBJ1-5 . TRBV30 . CAWSDGGNQPQHF TGTGCCTGGAGTGACGGGGGGAATCAGCCCCAGCATTTT
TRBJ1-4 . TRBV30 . CAWSTGSGEKLFF TGTGCCTGGAGTACGGGGAGTGGGGAAAAACTGTTTTTT
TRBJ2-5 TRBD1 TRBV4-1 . CASSRTPGQGSQETQYF TGCGCCAGCAGCCGGACACCGGGACAGGGGTCCCAAGAGACCCAGTACTTC